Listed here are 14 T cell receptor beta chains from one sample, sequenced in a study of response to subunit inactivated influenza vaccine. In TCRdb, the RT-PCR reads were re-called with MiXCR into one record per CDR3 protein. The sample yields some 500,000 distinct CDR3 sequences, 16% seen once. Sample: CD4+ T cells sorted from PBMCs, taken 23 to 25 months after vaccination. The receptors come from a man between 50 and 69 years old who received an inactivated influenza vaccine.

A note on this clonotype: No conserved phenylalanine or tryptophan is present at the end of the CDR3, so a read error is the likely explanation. The CDR3 sequence is CASSLGTGQRAFS. The CDR3 DNA reads as TGTGCCAGCAGTTTAGGGACAGGCCAGAGAGCTTTCTCT. The rearrangement joins TRBV12-3 or TRBV12-4 to TRBJ1-1; TRBD1 matches at 7 bases. After removal of 1 base from V and 10 bases from J, the junction contained 6 bases not matched to a gene. This CDR3 region has 13 residues.

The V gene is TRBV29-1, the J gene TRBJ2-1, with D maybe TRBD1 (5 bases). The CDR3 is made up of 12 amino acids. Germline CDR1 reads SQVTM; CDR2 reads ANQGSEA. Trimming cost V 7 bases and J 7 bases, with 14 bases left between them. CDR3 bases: TGCAGCGGGGGCATCGGGCCTAATGAGCAGTTCTTC. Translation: CSGGIGPNEQFF.

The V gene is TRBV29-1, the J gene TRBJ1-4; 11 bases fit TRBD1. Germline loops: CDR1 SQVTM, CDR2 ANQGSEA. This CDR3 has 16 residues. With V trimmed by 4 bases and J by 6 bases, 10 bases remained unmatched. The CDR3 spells CSVARTGGAGYEKLFF. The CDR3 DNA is TGCAGCGTTGCCCGGACAGGGGGCGCTGGGTATGAAAAACTGTTTTTT.

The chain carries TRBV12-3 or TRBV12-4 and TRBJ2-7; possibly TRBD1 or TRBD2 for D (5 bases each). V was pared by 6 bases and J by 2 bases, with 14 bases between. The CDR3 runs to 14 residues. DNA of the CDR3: TGTGCCAGCAGATCGGGACGATTTCCCTACGAGCAGTACTTC. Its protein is CASRSGRFPYEQYF.

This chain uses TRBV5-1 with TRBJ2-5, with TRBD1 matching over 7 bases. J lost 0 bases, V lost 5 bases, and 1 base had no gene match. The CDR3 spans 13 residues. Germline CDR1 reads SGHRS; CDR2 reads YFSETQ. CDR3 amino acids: CASRTGYQETQYF. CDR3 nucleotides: TGCGCCAGCAGGACAGGGTACCAAGAGACCCAGTACTTC.

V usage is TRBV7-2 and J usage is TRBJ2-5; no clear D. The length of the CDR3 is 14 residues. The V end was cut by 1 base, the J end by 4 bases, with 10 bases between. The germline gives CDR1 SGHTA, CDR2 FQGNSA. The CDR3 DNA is TGTGCCAGCAGCTTAGTCTACAGAGGAGAGACCCAGTACTTC. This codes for CASSLVYRGETQYF.

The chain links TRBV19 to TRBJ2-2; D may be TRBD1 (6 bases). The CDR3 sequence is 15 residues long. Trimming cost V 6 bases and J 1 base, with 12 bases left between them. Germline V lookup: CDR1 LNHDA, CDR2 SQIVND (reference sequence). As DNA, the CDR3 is TGTGCCAGTAGGATCCCCAGGGGGAACACCGGGGAGCTGTTTTTT. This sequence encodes CASRIPRGNTGELFF.

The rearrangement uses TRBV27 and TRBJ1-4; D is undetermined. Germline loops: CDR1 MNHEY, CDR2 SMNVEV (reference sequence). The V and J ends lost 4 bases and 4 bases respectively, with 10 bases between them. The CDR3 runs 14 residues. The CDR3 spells CASSSGRVNEKLFF. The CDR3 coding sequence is TGTGCCAGCAGTTCGGGGAGAGTTAATGAAAAACTGTTTTTT.

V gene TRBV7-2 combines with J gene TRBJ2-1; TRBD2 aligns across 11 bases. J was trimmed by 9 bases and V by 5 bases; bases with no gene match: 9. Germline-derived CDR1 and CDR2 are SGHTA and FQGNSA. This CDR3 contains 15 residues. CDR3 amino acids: CASSKGLAEQSEQFF. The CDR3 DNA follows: TGTGCCAGCAGCAAGGGACTAGCGGAACAAAGTGAGCAGTTCTTC.

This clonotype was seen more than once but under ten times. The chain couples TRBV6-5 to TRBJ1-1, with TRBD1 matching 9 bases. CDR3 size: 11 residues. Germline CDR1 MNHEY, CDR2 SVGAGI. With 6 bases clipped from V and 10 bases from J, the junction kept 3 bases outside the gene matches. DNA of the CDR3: TGTGCCAGCAGACAGGGACAGGGAGCTTTCTTT. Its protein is CASRQGQGAFF.

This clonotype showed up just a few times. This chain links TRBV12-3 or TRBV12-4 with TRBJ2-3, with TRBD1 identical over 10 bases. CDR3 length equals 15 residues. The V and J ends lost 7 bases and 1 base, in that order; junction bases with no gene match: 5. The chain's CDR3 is CASIQDRGGTDTQYF. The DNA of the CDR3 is TGTGCCAGCATCCAGGACAGGGGGGGCACAGATACGCAGTATTTT.

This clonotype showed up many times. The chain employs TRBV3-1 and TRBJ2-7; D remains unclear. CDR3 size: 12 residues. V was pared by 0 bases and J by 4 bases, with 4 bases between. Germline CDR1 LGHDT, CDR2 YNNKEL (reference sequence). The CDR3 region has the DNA TGTGCCAGCAGCCAAGATCGTTACGAGCAGTACTTC. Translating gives CASSQDRYEQYF.

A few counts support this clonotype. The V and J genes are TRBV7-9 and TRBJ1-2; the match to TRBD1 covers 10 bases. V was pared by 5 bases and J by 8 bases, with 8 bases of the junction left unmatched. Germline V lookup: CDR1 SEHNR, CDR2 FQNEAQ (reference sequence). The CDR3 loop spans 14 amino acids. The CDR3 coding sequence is TGTGCCAGCAGCCCTCGACAGGGGGCTGAGGGCTACACCTTC. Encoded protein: CASSPRQGAEGYTF.

Written as DNA, the CDR3 is TGTGCCAGCAGCAAAGCAACAGCGGGAGGGCCCCGTCATGAGCAGTTCTTC. It yields the protein CASSKATAGGPRHEQFF. V and J are TRBV21-1 and TRBJ2-1; the table's D call TRBD2 went unverified against the DNA. TRBV21-1 is listed as a pseudogene. CDR3 size: 17 residues.